This T cell receptor (beta chain) was sequenced for a study of beta chain features in type 1 diabetes. Study outcomes and limitations: TCRB rearrangement may or may not be influenced by HLA type; here this remained unresolved. Researchers report that Type 1 diabetes patients had moderately but significantly shorter TCRB CDR3s across all four CD4+ subsets. In patients and controls equally, PCR might favor templates that are shorter.

Germline-derived CDR1 and CDR2 are SGHNT and YYREEE (reference sequence). This CDR3 region has 14 residues. Between the trimmed V and J ends, which lost 0 bases and 4 bases, there was a span of 8 bases. At least ten counts were recorded for this clone. The antigen is unknown. The investigators reverse transcribed all of the isolated RNA, so they sequenced expressed TCRB transcripts. Around 3.57 million reads was the average for naive, central memory and regulatory T cell samples. Clones were read by immunoSEQ multiplex PCR, and TCRdb kept only the in-frame ones, dropping some. The sample yields nearly 350,000 clones, 9.3% seen once.

The receptor was isolated from a man aged 30 to 45 with type 1 diabetes. The material sequenced was central memory CD4+ T cells from blood. The chain has TRBV5-4 and TRBJ2-1; no definite D call. The CDR3 is CASSLEQQYNEQFF. The CDR3 bases are TGTGCCAGCAGCTTGGAGCAGCAATACAATGAGCAGTTCTTC.